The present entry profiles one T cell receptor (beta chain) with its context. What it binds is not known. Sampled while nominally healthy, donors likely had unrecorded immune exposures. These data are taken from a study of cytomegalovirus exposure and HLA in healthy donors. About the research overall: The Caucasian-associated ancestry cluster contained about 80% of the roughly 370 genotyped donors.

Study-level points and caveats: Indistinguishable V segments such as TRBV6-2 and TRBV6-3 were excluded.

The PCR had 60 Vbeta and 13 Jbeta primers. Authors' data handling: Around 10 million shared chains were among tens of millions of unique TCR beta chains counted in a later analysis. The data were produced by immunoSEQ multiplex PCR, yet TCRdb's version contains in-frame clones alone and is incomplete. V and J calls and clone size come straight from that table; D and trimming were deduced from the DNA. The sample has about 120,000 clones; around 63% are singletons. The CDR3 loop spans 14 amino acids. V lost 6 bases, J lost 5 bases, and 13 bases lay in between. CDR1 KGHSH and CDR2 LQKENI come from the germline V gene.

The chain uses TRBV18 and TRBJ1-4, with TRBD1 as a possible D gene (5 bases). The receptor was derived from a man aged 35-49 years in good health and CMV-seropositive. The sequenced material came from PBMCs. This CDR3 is CASSMTEGNEKLFF. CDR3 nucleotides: TGTGCCAGCTCGATGACAGAAGGAAATGAAAAACTGTTTTTT.